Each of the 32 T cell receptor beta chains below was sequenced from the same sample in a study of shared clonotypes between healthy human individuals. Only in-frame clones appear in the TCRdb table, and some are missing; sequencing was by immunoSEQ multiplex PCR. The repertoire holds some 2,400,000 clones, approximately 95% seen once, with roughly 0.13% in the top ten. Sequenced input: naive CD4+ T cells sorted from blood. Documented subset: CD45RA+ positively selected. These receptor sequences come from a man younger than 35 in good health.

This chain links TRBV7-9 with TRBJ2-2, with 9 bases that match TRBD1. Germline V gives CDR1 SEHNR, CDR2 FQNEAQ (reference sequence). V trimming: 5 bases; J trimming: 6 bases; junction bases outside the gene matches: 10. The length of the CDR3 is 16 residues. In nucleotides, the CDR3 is TGTGCCAGCAGCCCGGGACAGGGTGGCAACCCCGGGGAGCTGTTTTTT. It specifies CASSPGQGGNPGELFF.

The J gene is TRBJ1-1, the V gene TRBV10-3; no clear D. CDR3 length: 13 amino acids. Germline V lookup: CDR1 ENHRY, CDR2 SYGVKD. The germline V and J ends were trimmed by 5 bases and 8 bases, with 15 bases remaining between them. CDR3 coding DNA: TGTGCCATCAGTCCTGGTAGTTCTGGCGAAGCTTTCTTT. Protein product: CAISPGSSGEAFF.

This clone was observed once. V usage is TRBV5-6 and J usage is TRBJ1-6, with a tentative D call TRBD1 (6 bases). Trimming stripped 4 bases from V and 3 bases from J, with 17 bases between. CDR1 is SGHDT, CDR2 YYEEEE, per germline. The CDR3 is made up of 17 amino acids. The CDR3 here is CASSGQTEGFYNSPLHF. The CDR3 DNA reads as TGTGCCAGCAGCGGACAGACAGAAGGGTTCTATAATTCACCCCTCCACTTT. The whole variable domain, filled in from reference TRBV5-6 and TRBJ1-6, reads DAGVTQSPTHLIKTRGQQVTLRCSPKSGHDTVSWYQQALGQGPQFIFQYYEEEERQRGNFPDRFSGHQFPNYSSELNVNALLLGDSALYLCASSGQTEGFYNSPLHFGNGTRLTVT.

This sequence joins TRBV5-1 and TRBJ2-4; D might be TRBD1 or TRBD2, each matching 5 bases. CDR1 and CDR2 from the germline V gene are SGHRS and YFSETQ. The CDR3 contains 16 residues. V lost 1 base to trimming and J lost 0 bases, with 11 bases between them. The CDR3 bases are TGCGCCAGCAGCTTGTTTGGGGGTTTAGCCAAAAACATTCAGTACTTC. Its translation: CASSLFGGLAKNIQYF.

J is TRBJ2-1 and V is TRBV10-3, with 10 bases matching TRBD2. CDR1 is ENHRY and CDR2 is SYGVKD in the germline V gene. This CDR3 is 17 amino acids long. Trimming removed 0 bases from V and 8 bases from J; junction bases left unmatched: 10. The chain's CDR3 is CAISESMQLAGADEQFF. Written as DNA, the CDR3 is TGTGCCATCAGTGAGTCGATGCAGCTAGCGGGAGCGGATGAGCAGTTCTTC.

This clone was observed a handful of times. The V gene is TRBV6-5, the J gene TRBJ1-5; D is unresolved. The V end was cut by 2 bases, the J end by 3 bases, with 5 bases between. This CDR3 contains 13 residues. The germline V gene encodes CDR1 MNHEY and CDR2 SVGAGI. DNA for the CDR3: TGTGCCAGCAGTTACAGGGTCAATCAGCCCCAGCATTTT. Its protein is CASSYRVNQPQHF.

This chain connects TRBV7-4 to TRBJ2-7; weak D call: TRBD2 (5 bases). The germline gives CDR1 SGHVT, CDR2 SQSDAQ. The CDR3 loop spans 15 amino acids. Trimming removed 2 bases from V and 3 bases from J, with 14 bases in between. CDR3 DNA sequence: TGTGCCAGCAGCTTATTGGTTATAGCGTTCTACGAGCAGTACTTC. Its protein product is CASSLLVIAFYEQYF.

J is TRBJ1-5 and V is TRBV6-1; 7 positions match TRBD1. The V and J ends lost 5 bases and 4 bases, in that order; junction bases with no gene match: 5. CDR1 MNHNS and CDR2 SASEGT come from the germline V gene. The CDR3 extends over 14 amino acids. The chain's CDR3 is CASSTTGVNQPQHF. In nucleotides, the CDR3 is TGTGCCAGCAGTACTACAGGGGTGAATCAGCCCCAGCATTTT.

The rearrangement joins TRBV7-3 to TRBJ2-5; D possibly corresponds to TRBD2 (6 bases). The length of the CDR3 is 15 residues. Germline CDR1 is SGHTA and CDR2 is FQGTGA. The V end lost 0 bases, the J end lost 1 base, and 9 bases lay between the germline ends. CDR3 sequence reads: CASSLTGTGQETQYF. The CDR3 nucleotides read TGTGCCAGCAGCTTAACCGGGACTGGCCAAGAGACCCAGTACTTC.

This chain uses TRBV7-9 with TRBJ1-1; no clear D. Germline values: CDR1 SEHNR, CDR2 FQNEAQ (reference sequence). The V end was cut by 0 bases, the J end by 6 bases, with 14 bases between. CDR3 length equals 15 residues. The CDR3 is CASSLAAGWEAEAFF. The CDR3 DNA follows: TGTGCCAGCAGCTTAGCGGCGGGCTGGGAGGCTGAAGCTTTCTTT.

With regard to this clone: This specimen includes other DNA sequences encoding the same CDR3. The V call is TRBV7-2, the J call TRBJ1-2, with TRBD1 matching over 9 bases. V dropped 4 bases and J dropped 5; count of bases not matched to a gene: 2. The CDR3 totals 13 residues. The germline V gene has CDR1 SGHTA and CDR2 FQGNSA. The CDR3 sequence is CASSWGQGYGYTF. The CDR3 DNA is TGTGCCAGCAGCTGGGGACAGGGTTATGGCTACACCTTC. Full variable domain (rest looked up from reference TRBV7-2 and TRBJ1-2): GAGVSQSPSNKVTEKGKDVELRCDPISGHTALYWYRQSLGQGLEFLIYFQGNSAPDKSGLPSDRFSAERTGGSVSTLTIQRTQQEDSAVYLCASSWGQGYGYTFGSGTRLTVV.

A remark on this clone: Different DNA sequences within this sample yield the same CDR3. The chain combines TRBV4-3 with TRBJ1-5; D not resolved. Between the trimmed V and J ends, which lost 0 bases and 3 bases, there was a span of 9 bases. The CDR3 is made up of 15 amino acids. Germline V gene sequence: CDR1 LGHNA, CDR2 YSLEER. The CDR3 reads CASSQDPRTNQPQHF. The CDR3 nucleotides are TGCGCCAGCAGCCAAGATCCGCGGACCAATCAGCCCCAGCATTTT.

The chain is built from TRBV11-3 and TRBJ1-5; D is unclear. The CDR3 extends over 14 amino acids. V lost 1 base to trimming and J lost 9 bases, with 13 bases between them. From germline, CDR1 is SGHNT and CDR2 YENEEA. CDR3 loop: CASSLALGPRPQHF. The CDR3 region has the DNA TGTGCCAGCAGCTTAGCCCTTGGGCCGCGGCCCCAGCATTTT.

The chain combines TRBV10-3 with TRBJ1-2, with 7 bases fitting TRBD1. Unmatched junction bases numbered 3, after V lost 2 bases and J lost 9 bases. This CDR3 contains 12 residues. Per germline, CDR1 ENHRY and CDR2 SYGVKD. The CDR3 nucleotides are TGTGCCATCAGTGAGCCAGGGGGAAGCTACACCTTC. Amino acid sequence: CAISEPGGSYTF.

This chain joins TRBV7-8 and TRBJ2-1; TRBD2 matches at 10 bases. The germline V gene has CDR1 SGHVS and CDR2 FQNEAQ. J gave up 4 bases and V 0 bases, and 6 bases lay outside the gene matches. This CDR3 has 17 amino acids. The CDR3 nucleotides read TGTGCCAGCAGCTTAGCGCAAAGGACTAGCGGTTACAATGAGCAGTTCTTC. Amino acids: CASSLAQRTSGYNEQFF.

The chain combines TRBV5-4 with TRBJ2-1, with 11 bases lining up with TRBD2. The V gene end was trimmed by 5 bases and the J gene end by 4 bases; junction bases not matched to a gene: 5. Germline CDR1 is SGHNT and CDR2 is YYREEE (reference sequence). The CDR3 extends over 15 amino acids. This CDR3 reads CASRPSGGTYNEQFF. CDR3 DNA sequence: TGTGCCAGCAGACCTAGCGGGGGGACTTACAATGAGCAGTTCTTC. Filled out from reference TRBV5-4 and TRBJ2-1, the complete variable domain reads ETGVTQSPTHLIKTRGQQVTLRCSSQSGHNTVSWYQQALGQGPQFIFQYYREEENGRGNFPPRFSGLQFPNYSSELNVNALELDDSALYLCASRPSGGTYNEQFFGPGTRLTVL.

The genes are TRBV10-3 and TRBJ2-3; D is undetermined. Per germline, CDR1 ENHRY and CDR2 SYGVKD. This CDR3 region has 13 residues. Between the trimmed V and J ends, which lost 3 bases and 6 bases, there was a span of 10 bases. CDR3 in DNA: TGTGCCATCAGTGATGGCCGCCGGGATACGCAGTATTTT. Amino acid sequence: CAISDGRRDTQYF.

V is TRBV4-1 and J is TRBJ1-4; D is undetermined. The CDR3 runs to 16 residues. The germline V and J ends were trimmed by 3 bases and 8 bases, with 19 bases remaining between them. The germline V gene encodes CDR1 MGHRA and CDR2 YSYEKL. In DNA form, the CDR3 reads TGCGCCAGCAGCCATCTCGGGGTAAAGCTTACCGAAAAACTGTTTTTT. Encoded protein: CASSHLGVKLTEKLFF.

The DNA of the CDR3 is TGTGCCATCAGTGAGGGCGGGAACTCCTATAATTCACCCCTCCACTTT. Its protein product is CAISEGGNSYNSPLHF. V and J are TRBV10-3 and TRBJ1-6; no definite D call. Germline-derived CDR1 and CDR2 are ENHRY and SYGVKD. V lost 2 bases and J 0 bases, leaving 8 bases between the germline ends. This CDR3 spans 16 amino acids.

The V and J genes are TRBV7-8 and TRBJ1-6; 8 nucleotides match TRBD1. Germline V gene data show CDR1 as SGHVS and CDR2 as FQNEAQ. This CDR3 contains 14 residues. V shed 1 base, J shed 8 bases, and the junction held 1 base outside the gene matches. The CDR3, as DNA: TGTGCCAGCAGCTTAGTGACAGGGGATTCACCCCTCCACTTT. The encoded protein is CASSLVTGDSPLHF.

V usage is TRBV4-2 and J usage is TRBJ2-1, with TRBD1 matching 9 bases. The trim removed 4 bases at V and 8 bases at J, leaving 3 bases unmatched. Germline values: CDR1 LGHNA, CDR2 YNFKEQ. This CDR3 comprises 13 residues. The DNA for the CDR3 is TGTGCCAGCAGCCTGGGACAGGGCTATGAGCAGTTCTTC. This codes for CASSLGQGYEQFF.

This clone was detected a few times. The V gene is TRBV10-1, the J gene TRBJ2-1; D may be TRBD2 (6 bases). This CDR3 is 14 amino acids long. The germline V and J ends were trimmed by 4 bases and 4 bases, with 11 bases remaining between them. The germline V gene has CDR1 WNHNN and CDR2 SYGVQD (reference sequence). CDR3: CASSALGTYNEQFF. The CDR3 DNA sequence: TGCGCCAGCAGTGCACTAGGGACTTACAATGAGCAGTTCTTC.

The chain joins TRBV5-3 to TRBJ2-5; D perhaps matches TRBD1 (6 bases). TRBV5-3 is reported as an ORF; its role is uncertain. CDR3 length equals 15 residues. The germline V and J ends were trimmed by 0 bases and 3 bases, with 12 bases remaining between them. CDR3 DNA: TGTGCCAGAAGCTTGGGAAGACAGGTAAAAGAGACCCAGTACTTC. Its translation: CARSLGRQVKETQYF.

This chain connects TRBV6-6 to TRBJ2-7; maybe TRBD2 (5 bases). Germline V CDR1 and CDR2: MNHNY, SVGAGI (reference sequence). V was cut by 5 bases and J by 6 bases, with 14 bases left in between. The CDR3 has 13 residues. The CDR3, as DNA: TGTGCCAGCAGTCCTGGGAGAGGCCTCGAGCAGTACTTC. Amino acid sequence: CASSPGRGLEQYF.

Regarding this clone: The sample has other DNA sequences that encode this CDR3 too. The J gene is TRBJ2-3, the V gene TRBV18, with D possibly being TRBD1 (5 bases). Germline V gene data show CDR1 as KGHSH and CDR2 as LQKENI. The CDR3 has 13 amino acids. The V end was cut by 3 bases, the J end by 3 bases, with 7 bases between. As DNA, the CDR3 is TGTGCCAGCTCACCCCAGGGAACAGATACGCAGTATTTT. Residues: CASSPQGTDTQYF.

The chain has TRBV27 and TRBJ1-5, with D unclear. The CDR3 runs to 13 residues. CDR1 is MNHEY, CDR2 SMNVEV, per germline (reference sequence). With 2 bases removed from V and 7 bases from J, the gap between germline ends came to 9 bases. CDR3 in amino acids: CASSLELGQPQHF. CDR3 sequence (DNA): TGTGCCAGCAGTTTAGAATTGGGGCAGCCCCAGCATTTT.

In DNA, the CDR3 is TGTGCCTGGACCCTAACAGCGGGCGGGAGGGCCGGTAATGAGCAGTTCTTC. It is translated as CAWTLTAGGRAGNEQFF. The chain carries TRBV30 and TRBJ2-1, with 9 bases lining up with TRBD2. Germline loops: CDR1 GTSNPN, CDR2 SVGIG (reference sequence). V lost 4 bases, J lost 7 bases, and 17 bases stayed unmatched. The CDR3 has 17 amino acids.

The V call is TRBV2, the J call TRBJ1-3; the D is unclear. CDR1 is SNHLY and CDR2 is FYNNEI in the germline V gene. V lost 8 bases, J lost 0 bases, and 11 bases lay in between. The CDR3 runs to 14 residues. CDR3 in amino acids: CASHFSSSGNTIYF. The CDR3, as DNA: TGTGCCAGCCATTTTTCAAGCTCTGGAAACACCATATATTTT.

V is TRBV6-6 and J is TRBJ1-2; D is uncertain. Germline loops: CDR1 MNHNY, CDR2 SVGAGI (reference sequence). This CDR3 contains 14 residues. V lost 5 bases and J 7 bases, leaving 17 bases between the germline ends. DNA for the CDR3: TGTGCCAGCAGTCCCGAGATCAACCGGCCTGGCTACACCTTC. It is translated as CASSPEINRPGYTF.

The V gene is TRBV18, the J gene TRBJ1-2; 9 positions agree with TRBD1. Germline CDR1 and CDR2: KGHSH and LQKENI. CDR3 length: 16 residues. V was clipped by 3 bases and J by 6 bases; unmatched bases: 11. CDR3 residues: CASSPAHGQGSDGYTF. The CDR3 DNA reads TGTGCCAGCTCACCCGCTCACGGACAGGGGTCTGATGGCTACACCTTC.

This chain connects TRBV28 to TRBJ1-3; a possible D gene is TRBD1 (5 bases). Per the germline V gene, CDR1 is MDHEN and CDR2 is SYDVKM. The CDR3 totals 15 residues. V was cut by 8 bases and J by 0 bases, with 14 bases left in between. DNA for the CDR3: TGTGCCAGCTTCTCTACCGGGACCTCTGGAAACACCATATATTTT. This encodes CASFSTGTSGNTIYF.

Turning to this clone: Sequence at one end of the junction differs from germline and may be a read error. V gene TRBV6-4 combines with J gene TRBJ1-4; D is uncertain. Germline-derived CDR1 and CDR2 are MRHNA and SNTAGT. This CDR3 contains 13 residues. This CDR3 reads CARSGPTNEKLFF. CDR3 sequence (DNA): TGTGCCAGGAGTGGGCCAACTAATGAAAAACTGTTTTTT.